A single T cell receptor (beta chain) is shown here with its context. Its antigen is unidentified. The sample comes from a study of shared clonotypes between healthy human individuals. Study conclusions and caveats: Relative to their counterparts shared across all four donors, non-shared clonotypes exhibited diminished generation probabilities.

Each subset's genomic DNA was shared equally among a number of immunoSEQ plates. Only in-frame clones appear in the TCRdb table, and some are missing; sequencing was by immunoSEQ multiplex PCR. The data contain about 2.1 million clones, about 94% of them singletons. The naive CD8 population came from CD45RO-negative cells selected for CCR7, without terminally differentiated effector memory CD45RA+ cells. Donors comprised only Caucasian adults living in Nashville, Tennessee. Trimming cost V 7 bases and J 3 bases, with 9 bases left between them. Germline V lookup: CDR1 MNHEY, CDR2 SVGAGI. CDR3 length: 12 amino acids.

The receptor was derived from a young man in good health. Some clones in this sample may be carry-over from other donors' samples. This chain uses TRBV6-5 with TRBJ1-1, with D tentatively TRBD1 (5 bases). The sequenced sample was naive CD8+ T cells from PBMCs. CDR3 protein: CASIAGDTEAFF. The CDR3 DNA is TGTGCCAGCATTGCGGGGGACACTGAAGCTTTCTTT.